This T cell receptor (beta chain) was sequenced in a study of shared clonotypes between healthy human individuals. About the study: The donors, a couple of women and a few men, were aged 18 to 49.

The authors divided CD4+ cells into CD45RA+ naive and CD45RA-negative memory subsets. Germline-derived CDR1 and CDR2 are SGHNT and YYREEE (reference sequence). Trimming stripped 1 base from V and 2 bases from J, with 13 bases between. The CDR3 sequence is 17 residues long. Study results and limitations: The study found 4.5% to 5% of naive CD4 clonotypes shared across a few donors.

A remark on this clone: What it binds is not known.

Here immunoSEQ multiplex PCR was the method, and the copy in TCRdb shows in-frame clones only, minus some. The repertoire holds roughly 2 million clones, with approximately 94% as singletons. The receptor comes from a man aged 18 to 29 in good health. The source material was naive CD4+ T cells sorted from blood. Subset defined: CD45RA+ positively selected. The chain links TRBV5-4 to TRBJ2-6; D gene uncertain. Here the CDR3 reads CASSLKGLPPGANVLTF. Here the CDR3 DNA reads TGTGCCAGCAGCTTGAAAGGGCTCCCCCCTGGGGCCAACGTCCTGACTTTC.